Given below is one TCR beta chain in context. This sample was included in a study of blood T cell repertoires in COVID-19. Germline V gene lookup returns CDR1 LNHDA and CDR2 SQIVND (reference sequence). V was trimmed by 1 base and J by 4 bases, leaving 13 bases between them. This CDR3 has 15 amino acids. Assay: immunoSEQ multiplex PCR; the TCRdb copy retains only in-frame clones and omits some. The table has approximately 230,000 clones, approximately 83% seen once; the top ten hold about 8.9%. This clonotype was obtained from an elderly man with acute or convalescent COVID-19. Source material: peripheral blood. The V gene is TRBV19, the J gene TRBJ1-2, with D possibly being TRBD1 (5 bases). CDR3 protein: CASSIVGAWAYGYTF. CDR3 nucleotides: TGTGCCAGTAGTATAGTAGGGGCGTGGGCCTATGGCTACACCTTC.